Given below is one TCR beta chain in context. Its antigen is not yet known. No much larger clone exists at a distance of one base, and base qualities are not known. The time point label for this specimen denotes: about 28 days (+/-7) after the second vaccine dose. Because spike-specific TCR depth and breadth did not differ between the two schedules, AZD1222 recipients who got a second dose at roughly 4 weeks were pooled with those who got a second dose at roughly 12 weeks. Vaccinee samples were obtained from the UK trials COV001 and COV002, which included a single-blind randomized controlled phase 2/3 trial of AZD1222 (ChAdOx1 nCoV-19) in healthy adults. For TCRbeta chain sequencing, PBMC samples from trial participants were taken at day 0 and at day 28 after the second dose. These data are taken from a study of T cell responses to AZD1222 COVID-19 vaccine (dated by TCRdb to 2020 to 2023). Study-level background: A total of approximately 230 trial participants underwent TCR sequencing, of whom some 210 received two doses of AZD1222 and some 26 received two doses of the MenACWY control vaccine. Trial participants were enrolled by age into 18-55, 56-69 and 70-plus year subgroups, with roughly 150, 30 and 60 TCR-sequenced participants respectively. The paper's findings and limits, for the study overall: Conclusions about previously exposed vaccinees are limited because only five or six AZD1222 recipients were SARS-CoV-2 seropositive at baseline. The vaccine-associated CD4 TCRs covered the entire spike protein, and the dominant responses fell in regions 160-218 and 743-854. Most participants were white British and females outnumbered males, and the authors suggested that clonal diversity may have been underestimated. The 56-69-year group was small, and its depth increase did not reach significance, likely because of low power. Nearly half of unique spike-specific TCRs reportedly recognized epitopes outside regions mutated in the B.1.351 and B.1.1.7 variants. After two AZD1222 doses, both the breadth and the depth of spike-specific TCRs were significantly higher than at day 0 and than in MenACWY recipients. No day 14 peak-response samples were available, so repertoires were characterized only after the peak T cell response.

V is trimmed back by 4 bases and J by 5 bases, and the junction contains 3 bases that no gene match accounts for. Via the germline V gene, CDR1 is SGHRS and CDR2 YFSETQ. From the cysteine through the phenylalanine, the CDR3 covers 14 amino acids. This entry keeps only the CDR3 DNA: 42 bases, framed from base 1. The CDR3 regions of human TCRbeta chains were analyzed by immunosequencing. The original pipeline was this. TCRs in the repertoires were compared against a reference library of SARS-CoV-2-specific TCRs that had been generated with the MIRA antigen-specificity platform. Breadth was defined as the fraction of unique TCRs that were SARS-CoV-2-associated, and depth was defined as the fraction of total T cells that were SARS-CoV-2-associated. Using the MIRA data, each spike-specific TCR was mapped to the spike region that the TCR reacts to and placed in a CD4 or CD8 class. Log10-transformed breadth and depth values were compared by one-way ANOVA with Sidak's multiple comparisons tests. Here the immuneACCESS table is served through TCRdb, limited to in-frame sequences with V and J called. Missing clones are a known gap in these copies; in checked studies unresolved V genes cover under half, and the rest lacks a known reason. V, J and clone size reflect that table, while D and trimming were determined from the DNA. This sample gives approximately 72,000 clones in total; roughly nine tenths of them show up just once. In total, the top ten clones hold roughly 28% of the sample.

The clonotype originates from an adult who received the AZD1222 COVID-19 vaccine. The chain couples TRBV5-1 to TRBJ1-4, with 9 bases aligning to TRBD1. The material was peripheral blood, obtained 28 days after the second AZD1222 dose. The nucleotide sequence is TGCGCCAGCAGCATGACAGGGGGAAATGAAAAACTGTTTTTT. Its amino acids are CASSMTGGNEKLFF.